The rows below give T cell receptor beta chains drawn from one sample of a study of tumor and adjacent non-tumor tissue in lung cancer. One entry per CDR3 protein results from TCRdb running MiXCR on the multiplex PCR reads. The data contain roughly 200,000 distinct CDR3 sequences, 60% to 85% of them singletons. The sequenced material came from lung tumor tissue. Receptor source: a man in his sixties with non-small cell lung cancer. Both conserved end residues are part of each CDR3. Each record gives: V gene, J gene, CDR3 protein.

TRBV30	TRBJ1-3	CAWSEQGSSGNTIYF
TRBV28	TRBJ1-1	CASSLGAWTGNTEAFF
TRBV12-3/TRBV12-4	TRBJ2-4	CGSGTGLAKNIQYF
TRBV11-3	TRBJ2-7	CASSPGPGKKHEQYF
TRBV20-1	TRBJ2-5	CSVQRGGGETQYF
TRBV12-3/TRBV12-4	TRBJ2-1	CASSLASAGALYNEQFF
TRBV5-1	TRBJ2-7	CASSSDRVNCEQYF
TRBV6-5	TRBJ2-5	CASSGGDRGARHYF
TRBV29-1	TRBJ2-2	CSVGLTGINTGELIF
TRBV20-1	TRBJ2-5	CSTPPGLAEETQYF